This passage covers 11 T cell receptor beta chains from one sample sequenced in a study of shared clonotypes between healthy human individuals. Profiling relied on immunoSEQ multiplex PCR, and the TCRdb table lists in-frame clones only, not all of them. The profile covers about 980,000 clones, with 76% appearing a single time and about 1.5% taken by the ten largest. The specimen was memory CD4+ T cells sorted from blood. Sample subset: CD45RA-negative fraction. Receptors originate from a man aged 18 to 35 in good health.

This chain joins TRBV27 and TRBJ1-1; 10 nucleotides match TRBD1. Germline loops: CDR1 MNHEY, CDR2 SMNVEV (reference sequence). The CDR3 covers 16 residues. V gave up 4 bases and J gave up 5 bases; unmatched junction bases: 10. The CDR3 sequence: CASSSWTGGRRTEAFF. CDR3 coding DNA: TGTGCCAGCAGTTCCTGGACAGGGGGAAGGAGGACTGAAGCTTTCTTT.

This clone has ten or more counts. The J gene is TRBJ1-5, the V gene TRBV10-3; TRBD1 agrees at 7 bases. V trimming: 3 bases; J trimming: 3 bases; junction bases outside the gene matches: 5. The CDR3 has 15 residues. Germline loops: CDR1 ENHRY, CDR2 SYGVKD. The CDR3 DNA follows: TGTGCCATCAGTGAAGTAGGGGGCATCAATCAGCCCCAGCATTTT. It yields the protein CAISEVGGINQPQHF.

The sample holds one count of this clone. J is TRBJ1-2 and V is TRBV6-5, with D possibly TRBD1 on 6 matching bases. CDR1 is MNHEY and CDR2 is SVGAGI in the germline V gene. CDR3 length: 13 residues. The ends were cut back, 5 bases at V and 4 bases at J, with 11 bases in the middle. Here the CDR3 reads CASSGGLPYGYTF. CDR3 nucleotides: TGTGCCAGCAGTGGGGGGCTCCCCTATGGCTACACCTTC.

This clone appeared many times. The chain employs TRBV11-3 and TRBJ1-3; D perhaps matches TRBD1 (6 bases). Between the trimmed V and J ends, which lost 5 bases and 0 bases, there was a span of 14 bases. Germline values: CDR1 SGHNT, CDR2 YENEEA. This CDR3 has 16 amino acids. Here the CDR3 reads CASSDRTADSGNTIYF. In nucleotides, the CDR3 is TGTGCCAGCAGCGACCGGACAGCGGACTCTGGAAACACCATATATTTT.

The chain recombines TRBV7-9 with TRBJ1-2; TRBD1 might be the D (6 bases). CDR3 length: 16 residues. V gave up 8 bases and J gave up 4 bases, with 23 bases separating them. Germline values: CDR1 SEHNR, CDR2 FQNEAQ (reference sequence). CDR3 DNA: TGTGCCAGCGGAAAGTGGAGGGACAAGAAGATCTATGGCTACACCTTC. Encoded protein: CASGKWRDKKIYGYTF. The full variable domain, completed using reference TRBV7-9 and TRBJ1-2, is DTGVSQNPRHKITKRGQNVTFRCDPISEHNRLYWYRQTLGQGPEFLTYFQNEAQLEKSRLLSDRFSAERPKGSFSTLEIQRTEQGDSAMYLCASGKWRDKKIYGYTFGSGTRLTVV.

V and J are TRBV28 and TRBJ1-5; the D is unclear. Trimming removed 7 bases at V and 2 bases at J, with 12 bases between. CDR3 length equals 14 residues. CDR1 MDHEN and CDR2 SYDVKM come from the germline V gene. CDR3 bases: TGTGCCAGCACCCCGGCGGGCGGCAATCAGCCCCAGCATTTT. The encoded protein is CASTPAGGNQPQHF. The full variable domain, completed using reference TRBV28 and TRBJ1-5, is DVKVTQSSRYLVKRTGEKVFLECVQDMDHENMFWYRQDPGLGLRLIYFSYDVKMKEKGDIPEGYSVSREKKERFSLILESASTNQTSMYLCASTPAGGNQPQHFGDGTRLSIL.

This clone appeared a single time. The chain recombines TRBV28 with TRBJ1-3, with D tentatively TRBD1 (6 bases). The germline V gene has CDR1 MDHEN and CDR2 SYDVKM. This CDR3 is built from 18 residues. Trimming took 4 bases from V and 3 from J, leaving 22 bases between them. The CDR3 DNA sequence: TGTGCCAGCAGTTCCCCCGGGAAACAGGGAGGGGATGGAAACACCATATATTTT. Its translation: CASSSPGKQGGDGNTIYF.

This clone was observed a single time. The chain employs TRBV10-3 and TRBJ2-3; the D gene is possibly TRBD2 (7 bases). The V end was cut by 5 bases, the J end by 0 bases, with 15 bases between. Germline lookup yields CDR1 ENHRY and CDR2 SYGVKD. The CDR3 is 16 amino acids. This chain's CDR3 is CAISTAGASSTDTQYF. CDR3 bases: TGTGCCATCAGTACGGCGGGGGCCTCTAGCACAGATACGCAGTATTTT.

For the CDR3, the DNA is TGTGCCAGCTCACGAACCGGGGCCTACAATGAGCAGTTCTTC. It yields the protein CASSRTGAYNEQFF. J is TRBJ2-1 and V is TRBV18; possible D gene TRBD2, 5 bases. CDR1 and CDR2 from the germline V gene are KGHSH and LQKENI. The CDR3 has 14 amino acids. Between the trimmed V and J ends, which lost 4 bases and 2 bases, there was a span of 9 bases.

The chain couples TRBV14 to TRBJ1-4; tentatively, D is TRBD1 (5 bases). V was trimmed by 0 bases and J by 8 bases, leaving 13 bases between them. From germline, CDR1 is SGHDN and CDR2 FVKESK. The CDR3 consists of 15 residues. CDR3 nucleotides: TGTGCCAGCAGCCAAGATGGGGGTGCGAGAGAAAAACTGTTTTTT. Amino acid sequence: CASSQDGGAREKLFF. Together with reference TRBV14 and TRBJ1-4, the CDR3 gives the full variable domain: EAGVTQFPSHSVIEKGQTVTLRCDPISGHDNLYWYRRVMGKEIKFLLHFVKESKQDESGMPNNRFLAERTGGTYSTLKVQPAELEDSGVYFCASSQDGGAREKLFFGSGTQLSVL.

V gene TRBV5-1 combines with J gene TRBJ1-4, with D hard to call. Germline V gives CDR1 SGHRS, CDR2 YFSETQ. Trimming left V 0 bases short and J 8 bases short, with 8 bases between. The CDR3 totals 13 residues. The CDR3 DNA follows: TGCGCCAGCAGCTTGGAGGTGAAGGAAAAACTGTTTTTT. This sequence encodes CASSLEVKEKLFF.